Below are 17 T cell receptor beta chains sequenced from a single sample in a study of blood T cell repertoires in COVID-19. Produced via immunoSEQ multiplex PCR; TCRdb's table is partial and in-frame only. This table holds some 94,000 clones, around nine tenths found once. Sequenced: peripheral blood. Receptors were obtained from a woman between 55 and 75 years old with COVID-19, enrolled during active disease.

J is TRBJ2-3 and V is TRBV6-5; TRBD2 agrees at 7 bases. Germline assignment: CDR1 MNHEY and CDR2 SVGAGI. V lost 6 bases and J lost 4; bases outside the gene matches: 10. The CDR3 consists of 15 residues. The CDR3, as DNA: TGTGCCAGCAGATCATATGGGGGGGTCTCAGATACGCAGTATTTT. Amino acids: CASRSYGGVSDTQYF.

This clone has only one observation. This sequence joins TRBV6-5 and TRBJ1-5; maybe TRBD1 (6 bases). CDR1 is MNHEY and CDR2 is SVGAGI in the germline V gene. Trimming cost V 2 bases and J 7 bases, with 15 bases left between them. The CDR3 is 15 amino acids. The CDR3 here is CASSYTGRGGQPQHF. The CDR3 bases are TGTGCCAGCAGTTACACTGGCAGGGGCGGACAGCCCCAGCATTTT.

The J gene is TRBJ1-1, the V gene TRBV18; 7 nucleotides agree with TRBD1. CDR1 and CDR2 from the germline V gene are KGHSH and LQKENI. V shed 5 bases and J 4 bases; nucleotides not matched to a gene: 7. This CDR3 has 14 amino acids. The DNA of the CDR3 is TGTGCCAGCTCAGACAGACAGGGACCCACTGAAGCTTTCTTT. Translating it yields CASSDRQGPTEAFF.

This clone turned up a few times. The rearrangement joins TRBV5-6 to TRBJ2-3; the match to TRBD2 covers 14 bases. With V trimmed by 0 bases and J by 1 base, 4 bases remained unmatched. This CDR3 region has 18 residues. The germline CDR1 and CDR2 sequences are SGHDT and YYEEEE. The DNA for the CDR3 is TGTGCCAGCAGCTTGGTTGGGACTAGCGGGGGAGGCACAGATACGCAGTATTTT. Its translation is CASSLVGTSGGGTDTQYF.

The chain recombines TRBV18 with TRBJ1-2; the D is unclear. The CDR3 consists of 13 residues. V dropped 6 bases and J dropped 2 bases, with 10 bases sitting between them. Looked up from germline, CDR1 is KGHSH and CDR2 is LQKENI. The DNA for the CDR3 is TGTGCCAGCTCCCCGGGGAGGAACTATGGCTACACCTTC. Its translation: CASSPGRNYGYTF.

This clone was found once. The chain has TRBV6-6 and TRBJ2-4; TRBD2 agrees at 7 bases. Per germline, CDR1 MNHNY and CDR2 SVGAGI (reference sequence). The CDR3 is 16 residues long. J lost 0 bases, V lost 5 bases, and 7 bases had no gene match. In DNA, the CDR3 is TGTGCCAGCAGTACCGTGCGGGAGCTAGCCAAAAACATTCAGTACTTC. Protein: CASSTVRELAKNIQYF.

The chain couples TRBV6-2 or TRBV6-3 to TRBJ1-5, with D possibly being TRBD1 (6 bases). The CDR3 totals 18 residues. The germline V and J ends were trimmed by 4 bases and 0 bases, with 19 bases remaining between them. Germline assignment: CDR1 MNHEY and CDR2 SVGEGT. The CDR3 reads CASSSPADEGDSNQPQHF. The CDR3 region has the DNA TGTGCCAGCAGTTCCCCAGCGGATGAGGGGGATAGCAATCAGCCCCAGCATTTT.

J is TRBJ1-5 and V is TRBV6-2 or TRBV6-3, with TRBD1 identical over 7 bases. Germline CDR1 is MNHEY and CDR2 is SVGEGT. V shed 4 bases, J shed 1 base, and the junction held 7 bases outside the gene matches. This CDR3 region has 16 residues. CDR3 amino acids: CASSLWTGGSNQPQHF. In DNA form, the CDR3 reads TGTGCCAGCAGTTTGTGGACAGGTGGAAGCAATCAGCCCCAGCATTTT.

The V and J genes are TRBV18 and TRBJ2-3, with D unclear. CDR1 KGHSH and CDR2 LQKENI come from the germline V gene. Trimming pared 6 bases from V and 0 bases from J, leaving 22 bases between. The CDR3 runs 18 residues. The CDR3 loop reads CASSRTTTNRPSTDTQYF. CDR3 DNA: TGTGCCAGCTCTCGCACCACTACCAACCGGCCTAGCACAGATACGCAGTATTTT.

This clone has only a few counts. This sequence joins TRBV6-5 and TRBJ1-1; 9 nucleotides line up with TRBD1. The CDR3 is 15 amino acids. Germline V gene data show CDR1 as MNHEY and CDR2 as SVGAGI. After removal of 6 bases from V and 6 bases from J, the junction contained 11 bases not matched to a gene. Here the CDR3 DNA reads TGTGCCAGCAGCCTCCAGGGACAGGGAGTCTCTGAAGCTTTCTTT. Translated, it gives CASSLQGQGVSEAFF.

The chain employs TRBV6-5 and TRBJ2-1; 9 bases align to TRBD1. J lost 2 bases, V lost 2 bases, and 1 base had no gene match. The CDR3 covers 15 residues. The germline V gene has CDR1 MNHEY and CDR2 SVGAGI. The CDR3, as DNA: TGTGCCAGCAGTTACGGGGACAGGGCCTACAATGAGCAGTTCTTC. It codes for CASSYGDRAYNEQFF.

This chain joins TRBV5-1 and TRBJ1-1; the D is unclear. The CDR3 covers 12 residues. V lost 0 bases, J lost 4 bases, and 4 bases lay in between. Germline-derived CDR1 and CDR2 are SGHRS and YFSETQ. The CDR3 spells CASSLGRTEAFF. In DNA form, the CDR3 reads TGCGCCAGCAGCTTGGGTCGCACTGAAGCTTTCTTT.

This clone is labeled as large. The rearrangement links TRBV11-2 to TRBJ2-1; D is undetermined. CDR1 and CDR2 (germline): SGHAT, FQNNGV. CDR3 length: 11 residues. V lost 5 bases and J lost 4, with 3 bases in between. This chain's CDR3 is CASSRYNEQFF. DNA of the CDR3: TGTGCCAGCAGCCGGTACAATGAGCAGTTCTTC.

This chain links TRBV5-1 with TRBJ1-2, with 7 nucleotides matching TRBD1. The germline V gene encodes CDR1 SGHRS and CDR2 YFSETQ. Trimming at V came to 4 bases and at J to 2 bases, leaving 5 bases not matched to a gene. This CDR3 comprises 14 residues. The CDR3 sequence is CASSVPGQNYGYTF. In DNA form, the CDR3 reads TGCGCCAGCAGCGTCCCGGGACAGAACTATGGCTACACCTTC.

This chain links TRBV11-3 with TRBJ1-3, with 8 bases aligning to TRBD1. The junction had 14 bases not matched to a gene; V was cut back by 5 bases and J by 2 bases. The CDR3 spans 18 residues. From germline, CDR1 is SGHNT and CDR2 YENEEA. The CDR3 here is CASSLNQAGTGAGNTIYF. CDR3 nucleotides: TGTGCCAGCAGCCTTAACCAAGCCGGGACAGGAGCTGGAAACACCATATATTTT.

This chain uses TRBV6-4 with TRBJ1-1; no definite D call. The V end was cut by 5 bases, the J end by 0 bases, with 7 bases between. Germline V gene sequence: CDR1 MRHNA, CDR2 SNTAGT. The CDR3 runs 13 residues. In DNA, the CDR3 is TGTGCCAGCAGTACGGCGGTGAACACTGAAGCTTTCTTT. Translation: CASSTAVNTEAFF.

The genes are TRBV18 and TRBJ2-5; D unresolved. The length of the CDR3 is 12 residues. Trimming took off 6 bases at V and 4 bases at J, with 9 bases between the two ends. CDR1 and CDR2 (germline): KGHSH, LQKENI. The CDR3 bases are TGTGCCAGCTCCCCTTCCCCAGAGACCCAGTACTTC. Translating gives CASSPSPETQYF. Drawing the rest from reference TRBV18 and TRBJ2-5, the complete variable domain is NAGVMQNPRHLVRRRGQEARLRCSPMKGHSHVYWYRQLPEEGLKFMVYLQKENIIDESGMPKERFSAEFPKEGPSILRIQQVVRGDSAAYFCASSPSPETQYFGPGTRLLVL.